The 30 T cell receptor beta chains given below trace back to one sample, sequenced in a study of control samples from healthy donors and cancer patients. Clones were read by immunoSEQ multiplex PCR, and TCRdb kept only the in-frame ones, dropping some. The profile shows roughly 400,000 clones, 80% to 95% of them singletons. The sample taken for sequencing was PBMCs. These receptors originate from a man in his forties or fifties with head and neck cancer.

V is TRBV6-2 or TRBV6-3 and J is TRBJ2-7, with 7 bases that match TRBD2. Germline lookup yields CDR1 MNHEY and CDR2 SVGEGT. With V trimmed by 0 bases and J by 8 bases, 10 bases remained unmatched. The CDR3 has 15 residues. The CDR3 nucleotides read TGTGCCAGCAGTTACTCACGGGGGGAAAGATCTCAGCAGTACTTC. Protein product: CASSYSRGERSQQYF.

The CDR3 nucleotides are TGCGCCAGCAGCTTGACAGCGGGTACCAATTCACCCCTCCACTTT. It encodes CASSLTAGTNSPLHF. The rearrangement uses TRBV5-1 and TRBJ1-6, with D uncertain. The ends were cut back, 1 base at V and 7 bases at J, with 12 bases in the middle. This CDR3 comprises 15 residues. The germline gives CDR1 SGHRS, CDR2 YFSETQ.

This chain uses TRBV15 with TRBJ1-5; no reliable D call. The germline CDR1 and CDR2 sequences are LNHNV and YYDKDF (reference sequence). The V gene lost 0 bases and the J gene lost 0 bases, with 12 bases spanning the gap. The CDR3 extends over 17 amino acids. In DNA, the CDR3 is TGTGCCACCAGCAGAGAGTCCAGCCGATATAGCAATCAGCCCCAGCATTTT. Amino acid sequence: CATSRESSRYSNQPQHF.

This clone was seen more than once but under ten times. The CDR3 bases are TGTGCCAGCAGCCCCGGGCCCCTAGATGGGAGAGGCTACACCTTC. This encodes CASSPGPLDGRGYTF. The chain links TRBV11-1 to TRBJ1-2, with D uncertain. V was trimmed by 5 bases and J by 8 bases, leaving 21 bases between them. The CDR3 loop spans 15 amino acids. From germline, CDR1 is SGHAT and CDR2 FQDESV (reference sequence).

J is TRBJ1-5 and V is TRBV6-6; no reliable D call. Trimming cost V 7 bases and J 0 bases, with 10 bases left between them. CDR1 MNHNY and CDR2 SVGAGI come from the germline V gene (reference sequence). This CDR3 spans 14 amino acids. The CDR3 DNA follows: TGTGCCAGCACGGGTTCTTATAGCAATCAGCCCCAGCATTTT. Amino acids: CASTGSYSNQPQHF.

The rearrangement uses TRBV4-3 and TRBJ2-1, with D tentatively TRBD1 (5 bases). CDR3 size: 15 residues. The germline V and J ends were trimmed by 4 bases and 0 bases, with 10 bases remaining between them. The V gene's germline CDR1 is LGHNA and CDR2 YSLEER. The CDR3 reads CASSLTESSYNEQFF. CDR3 coding DNA: TGCGCCAGCAGCCTGACAGAGAGCTCCTACAATGAGCAGTTCTTC.

The chain employs TRBV2 and TRBJ2-7; D ambiguous. The V gene's germline CDR1 is SNHLY and CDR2 FYNNEI. V gave up 7 bases and J gave up 0 bases, with 10 bases separating them. The CDR3 contains 13 residues. The DNA of the CDR3 is TGTGCCAGCAACCAGATCCCCTCCTACGAGCAGTACTTC. Amino acid sequence: CASNQIPSYEQYF.

The V and J genes are TRBV11-2 and TRBJ1-1; D gene uncertain. The CDR3 runs to 13 residues. Germline V gene data show CDR1 as SGHAT and CDR2 as FQNNGV. Trimming stripped 5 bases from V and 5 bases from J, with 12 bases between. CDR3 residues: CASSPPPWTEAFF. The CDR3 nucleotides read TGTGCCAGCAGCCCCCCTCCCTGGACTGAAGCTTTCTTT.

The chain recombines TRBV5-1 with TRBJ2-3, with 11 bases identical to TRBD1. The J segment lost 7 bases and the V segment lost 5 bases, leaving 6 bases of the junction unmatched. The CDR3 runs to 14 residues. CDR1 is SGHRS, CDR2 YFSETQ, per germline. CDR3: CASRDRGLVNTQYF. The CDR3 DNA is TGCGCCAGCAGGGACAGGGGGCTTGTAAATACGCAGTATTTT.

The rearrangement links TRBV19 to TRBJ2-1; 7 bases line up with TRBD2. The CDR3 covers 16 residues. Trimming at V came to 7 bases and at J to 4 bases, leaving 13 bases not matched to a gene. CDR1 is LNHDA and CDR2 is SQIVND in the germline V gene (reference sequence). The chain's CDR3 is CASTPPGGFRYNEQFF. Written as DNA, the CDR3 is TGTGCCAGTACTCCCCCCGGGGGGTTTAGGTACAATGAGCAGTTCTTC.

The genes are TRBV11-2 and TRBJ2-3; the D is unclear. V was trimmed by 5 bases and J by 7 bases, leaving 10 bases between them. Germline CDR1 reads SGHAT; CDR2 reads FQNNGV. The CDR3 extends over 12 amino acids. CDR3 DNA sequence: TGTGCCAGCAGCCCCCTCCATAATACGCAGTATTTT. Residues: CASSPLHNTQYF. Based on the CDR3 plus reference TRBV11-2 and TRBJ2-3, the full variable domain is EAGVAQSPRYKIIEKRQSVAFWCNPISGHATLYWYQQILGQGPKLLIQFQNNGVVDDSQLPKDRFSAERLKGVDSTLKIQPAKLEDSAVYLCASSPLHNTQYFGPGTRLTVL.

The chain couples TRBV5-1 to TRBJ2-3; D may be TRBD2 (6 bases). Trimming left V 2 bases short and J 2 bases short, with 12 bases between. CDR1 and CDR2 from the germline V gene are SGHRS and YFSETQ. CDR3 size: 15 residues. In DNA form, the CDR3 reads TGCGCCAGCAGCTTCGCGGGGAGTTACACAGATACGCAGTATTTT. It codes for CASSFAGSYTDTQYF.

This sequence joins TRBV5-1 and TRBJ2-1, with D hard to call. The CDR3 is 15 residues long. Trimming shortened V by 0 bases and J by 0 bases, and 7 bases separated the two germline ends. The germline V gene has CDR1 SGHRS and CDR2 YFSETQ. In DNA, the CDR3 is TGCGCCAGCAGCTTGGGACGGAGCTCCTACAATGAGCAGTTCTTC. Encoded protein: CASSLGRSSYNEQFF.

The chain combines TRBV28 with TRBJ1-1; D is perhaps TRBD1 (5 bases). The CDR3 sequence is 14 residues long. Trimming left V 5 bases short and J 4 bases short, with 14 bases between. Germline CDR1 and CDR2: MDHEN and SYDVKM. The CDR3 is CASSASGRRTEAFF. DNA for the CDR3: TGTGCCAGCAGTGCCTCAGGGCGGCGCACTGAAGCTTTCTTT.

V usage is TRBV7-9 and J usage is TRBJ1-4; D gene unclear. Trimming removed 1 base at V and 8 bases at J, with 11 bases between. The CDR3 consists of 14 residues. The germline V gene encodes CDR1 SEHNR and CDR2 FQNEAQ (reference sequence). The CDR3 here is CASSLGGLGEKLFF. Here the CDR3 DNA reads TGTGCCAGCAGCTTAGGGGGTCTAGGGGAAAAACTGTTTTTT.

V gene TRBV5-4 combines with J gene TRBJ2-5, with TRBD1 matching 10 bases. This CDR3 is built from 18 residues. Germline trimming cut 4 bases from V and 1 base from J; bases unmatched to any gene: 13. Germline loops: CDR1 SGHNT, CDR2 YYREEE (reference sequence). The CDR3 DNA sequence: TGTGCCAGCAGCAACGCCCAAGGGGACAGGGGACGCCAAGAGACCCAGTACTTC. This gives the protein CASSNAQGDRGRQETQYF.

J is TRBJ2-6 and V is TRBV5-8, with D perhaps given as TRBD1 or TRBD2 (6 bases each). The CDR3 has 18 residues. The ends were cut back, 9 bases at V and 2 bases at J, with 24 bases in the middle. CDR1 is SGHTS, CDR2 YDEGEE, per germline. CDR3 sequence: CANCARRDKLAGANVLTF. The CDR3 bases are TGTGCCAACTGTGCGCGGAGGGACAAGCTAGCTGGGGCCAACGTCCTGACTTTC.

CDR3 sequence (DNA): TGTGCCTGGAGTCGACAGGGGGATCAGCCCCAGCATTTT. It codes for CAWSRQGDQPQHF. V usage is TRBV30 and J usage is TRBJ1-5, with 9 bases matching TRBD1. The CDR3 is made up of 13 amino acids. V was clipped by 2 bases and J by 5 bases; unmatched bases: 1. CDR1 GTSNPN and CDR2 SVGIG come from the germline V gene (reference sequence).

The sample holds a few counts of this clone. The chain has TRBV27 and TRBJ2-7; D is unresolved. The V gene's germline CDR1 is MNHEY and CDR2 SMNVEV (reference sequence). This CDR3 contains 11 residues. V was pared by 3 bases and J by 0 bases, with 0 bases between. The chain's CDR3 is CASSFSYEQYF. CDR3 coding DNA: TGTGCCAGCAGTTTCTCCTACGAGCAGTACTTC.

CDR3 sequence: CASSLPLGVLGGAPATNEKLFF. CDR3 in DNA: TGTGCCAGCAGTTTACCCCTCGGCGTGCTTGGCGGGGCGCCTGCAACTAATGAAAAACTGTTTTTT. The chain carries TRBV28 and TRBJ1-4; possibly TRBD1 for D (5 bases). The length of the CDR3 is 22 residues. The V end was cut by 2 bases, the J end by 0 bases, with 28 bases between. Germline CDR1 and CDR2: MDHEN and SYDVKM.

This clone was seen a handful of times. V and J are TRBV19 and TRBJ2-7; 7 positions match TRBD1. The V segment lost 4 bases and the J segment 7 bases; nucleotides outside the gene matches: 10. CDR1 is LNHDA and CDR2 is SQIVND in the germline V gene (reference sequence). The CDR3 sequence is 14 residues long. Here the CDR3 reads CASSTQTGSREQYF. The CDR3 coding sequence is TGTGCCAGTAGTACCCAGACAGGGTCAAGGGAGCAGTACTTC.

The chain couples TRBV7-3 to TRBJ2-3; D unclear. Between the trimmed V and J ends, which lost 5 bases and 3 bases, there was a span of 9 bases. This CDR3 region has 13 residues. Germline V gene data show CDR1 as SGHTA and CDR2 as FQGTGA. The CDR3 DNA follows: TGTGCCAGCAGCCGCGCCATAACAGATACGCAGTATTTT. It specifies CASSRAITDTQYF. The full variable domain, rest sourced from reference TRBV7-3 and TRBJ2-3, is GAGVSQTPSNKVTEKGKYVELRCDPISGHTALYWYRQSLGQGPEFLIYFQGTGAADDSGLPNDRFFAVRPEGSVSTLKIQRTERGDSAVYLCASSRAITDTQYFGPGTRLTVL.

V is TRBV24-1 and J is TRBJ2-3, with D perhaps matching TRBD2 (6 bases). Between the trimmed V and J ends, which lost 2 bases and 7 bases, there was a span of 15 bases. The length of the CDR3 is 15 residues. In germline, CDR1 is KGHDR, CDR2 SFDVKD. CDR3 nucleotide sequence: TGTGCCACCAGTGATTCAACGGGAGTTTGGCATACGCAGTATTTT. Translation: CATSDSTGVWHTQYF.

This clone was observed once. The rearrangement joins TRBV9 to TRBJ1-5; tentative D call: TRBD1 (5 bases). This CDR3 has 15 residues. The V end lost 0 bases, the J end lost 4 bases, and 11 bases lay between the germline ends. Germline loops: CDR1 SGDLS, CDR2 YYNGEE. CDR3 loop: CASSVGGFGNQPQHF. CDR3 sequence (DNA): TGTGCCAGCAGCGTAGGGGGGTTTGGGAATCAGCCCCAGCATTTT. The full variable domain, rest sourced from reference TRBV9 and TRBJ1-5, is DSGVTQTPKHLITATGQRVTLRCSPRSGDLSVYWYQQSLDQGLQFLIQYYNGEERAKGNILERFSAQQFPDLHSELNLSSLELGDSALYFCASSVGGFGNQPQHFGDGTRLSIL.

This chain uses TRBV11-3 with TRBJ2-3; 10 nucleotides align to TRBD2. The CDR3 extends over 19 amino acids. J lost 2 bases, V lost 5 bases, and 16 bases had no gene match. Germline loops: CDR1 SGHNT, CDR2 YENEEA. Written as DNA, the CDR3 is TGTGCCAGCAGCCCCCGTGGAAGGGGAGCGGGGGGGATCACAGATACGCAGTATTTT. Translation: CASSPRGRGAGGITDTQYF. Filled out from reference TRBV11-3 and TRBJ2-3, the complete variable domain reads EAGVVQSPRYKIIEKKQPVAFWCNPISGHNTLYWYLQNLGQGPELLIRYENEEAVDDSQLPKDRFSAERLKGVDSTLKIQPAELGDSAVYLCASSPRGRGAGGITDTQYFGPGTRLTVL.

The V gene is TRBV19, the J gene TRBJ1-1; the D gene is possibly TRBD1 (6 bases). The CDR3 has 14 residues. Germline CDR1 LNHDA, CDR2 SQIVND (reference sequence). The V gene lost 4 bases and the J gene lost 4 bases, with 13 bases spanning the gap. The CDR3 DNA reads as TGTGCCAGTAGTACCGCGGGGGCTCTCACTGAAGCTTTCTTT. This gives the protein CASSTAGALTEAFF. The full variable domain, in which reference TRBV19 and TRBJ1-1 provide the parts outside the CDR3, is DGGITQSPKYLFRKEGQNVTLSCEQNLNHDAMYWYRQDPGQGLRLIYYSQIVNDFQKGDIAEGYSVSREKKESFPLTVTSAQKNPTAFYLCASSTAGALTEAFFGQGTRLTVV.

Only one count was recorded for this clone. This chain uses TRBV6-5 with TRBJ1-5; 7 positions match TRBD1. Trimming took 6 bases from V and 5 from J; bases not matched to a gene: 4. Germline loops: CDR1 MNHEY, CDR2 SVGAGI. The length of the CDR3 is 13 residues. The CDR3 DNA is TGTGCCAGCAGAGGGACAGACCATCAGCCCCAGCATTTT. Protein: CASRGTDHQPQHF.

The chain links TRBV24-1 to TRBJ2-3; 10 bases match TRBD1. Germline CDR1 reads KGHDR; CDR2 reads SFDVKD. Trimming at V came to 3 bases and at J to 2 bases, leaving 4 bases not matched to a gene. This CDR3 contains 16 residues. This CDR3 reads CATSDRTGGTTDTQYF. As DNA, the CDR3 is TGTGCCACCAGTGATAGGACAGGGGGTACCACAGATACGCAGTATTTT.

The chain combines TRBV24-1 with TRBJ2-7; D may be TRBD1 or TRBD2 (5 bases each). The CDR3 has 14 amino acids. Looked up from germline, CDR1 is KGHDR and CDR2 is SFDVKD. V lost 6 bases to trimming and J lost 6 bases, with 17 bases between them. The CDR3 region has the DNA TGTGCCACCAGTCCAACTGGGACGGGTGGCGAGCAGTACTTC. This encodes CATSPTGTGGEQYF.

The chain is built from TRBV3-1 (or the pseudogene TRBV3-2) and TRBJ1-3; possible D gene TRBD1, 6 bases. Germline assignment: CDR1 LGHDT and CDR2 YNNKEL (reference sequence). V was trimmed by 1 base and J by 3 bases, leaving 16 bases between them. The CDR3 covers 17 residues. CDR3 coding DNA: TGTGCCAGCAGCCAAGGGGACATACTGGTTTTTGGAAACACCATATATTTT. As protein: CASSQGDILVFGNTIYF.